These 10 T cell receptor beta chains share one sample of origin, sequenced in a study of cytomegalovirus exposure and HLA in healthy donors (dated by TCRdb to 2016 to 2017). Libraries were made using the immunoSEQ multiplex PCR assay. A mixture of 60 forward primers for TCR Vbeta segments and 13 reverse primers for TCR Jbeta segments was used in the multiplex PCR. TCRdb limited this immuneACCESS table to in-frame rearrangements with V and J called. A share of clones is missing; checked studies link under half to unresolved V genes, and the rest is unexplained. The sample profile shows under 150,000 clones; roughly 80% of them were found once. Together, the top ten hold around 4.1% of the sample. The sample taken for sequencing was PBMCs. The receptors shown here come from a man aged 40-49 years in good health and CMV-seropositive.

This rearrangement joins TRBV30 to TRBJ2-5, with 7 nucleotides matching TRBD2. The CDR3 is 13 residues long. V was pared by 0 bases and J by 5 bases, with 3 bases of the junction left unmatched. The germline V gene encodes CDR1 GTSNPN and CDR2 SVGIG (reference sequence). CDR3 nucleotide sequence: TGTGCCTGGAGTGTCGGGAGGTTTGAGACCCAGTACTTC. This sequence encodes CAWSVGRFETQYF.

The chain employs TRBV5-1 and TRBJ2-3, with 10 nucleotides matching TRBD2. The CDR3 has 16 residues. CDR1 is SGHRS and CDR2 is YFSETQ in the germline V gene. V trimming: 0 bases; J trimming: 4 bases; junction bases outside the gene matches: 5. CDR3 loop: CASSLGLAGRADTQYF. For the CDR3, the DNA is TGCGCCAGCAGCTTGGGACTAGCGGGCAGGGCAGATACGCAGTATTTT.

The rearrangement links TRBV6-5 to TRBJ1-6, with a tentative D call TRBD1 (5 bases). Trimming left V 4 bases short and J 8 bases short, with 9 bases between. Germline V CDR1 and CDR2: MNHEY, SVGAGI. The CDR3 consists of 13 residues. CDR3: CASSSGLHSPLHF. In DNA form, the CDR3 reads TGTGCCAGCAGTTCGGGACTTCATTCACCCCTCCACTTT.

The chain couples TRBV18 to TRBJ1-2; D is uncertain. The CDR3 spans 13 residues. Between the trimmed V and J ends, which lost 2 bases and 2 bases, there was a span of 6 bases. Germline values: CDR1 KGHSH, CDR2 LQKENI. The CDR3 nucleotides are TGTGCCAGCTCACCAGACGGGAACTATGGCTACACCTTC. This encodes CASSPDGNYGYTF.

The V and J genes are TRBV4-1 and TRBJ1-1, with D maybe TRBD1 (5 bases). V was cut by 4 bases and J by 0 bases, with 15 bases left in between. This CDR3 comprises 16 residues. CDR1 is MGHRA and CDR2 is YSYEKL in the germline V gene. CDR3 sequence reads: CASSPRYRPMNTEAFF. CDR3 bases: TGCGCCAGCAGCCCAAGGTACAGGCCCATGAACACTGAAGCTTTCTTT.

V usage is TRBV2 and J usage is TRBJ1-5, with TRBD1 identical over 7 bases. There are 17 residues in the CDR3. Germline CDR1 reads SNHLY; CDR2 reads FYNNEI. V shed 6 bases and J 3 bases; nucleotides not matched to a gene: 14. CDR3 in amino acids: CASRATGVRAFNQPQHF. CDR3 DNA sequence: TGTGCCAGCAGGGCTACAGGGGTGAGGGCATTCAATCAGCCCCAGCATTTT. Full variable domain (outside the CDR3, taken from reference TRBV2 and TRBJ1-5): EPEVTQTPSHQVTQMGQEVILRCVPISNHLYFYWYRQILGQKVEFLVSFYNNEISEKSEIFDDQFSVERPDGSNFTLKIRSTKLEDSAMYFCASRATGVRAFNQPQHFGDGTRLSIL.

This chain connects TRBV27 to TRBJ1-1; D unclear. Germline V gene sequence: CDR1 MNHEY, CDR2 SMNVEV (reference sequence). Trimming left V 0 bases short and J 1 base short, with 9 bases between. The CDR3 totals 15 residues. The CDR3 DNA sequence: TGTGCCAGCAGTTTATCTCCAGGTCCGAACACTGAAGCTTTCTTT. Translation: CASSLSPGPNTEAFF.

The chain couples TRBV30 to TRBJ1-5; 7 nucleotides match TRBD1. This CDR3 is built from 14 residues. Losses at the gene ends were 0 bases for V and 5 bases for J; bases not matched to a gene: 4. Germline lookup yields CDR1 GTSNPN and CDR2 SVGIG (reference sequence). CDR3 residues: CAWSVPRGDQPQHF. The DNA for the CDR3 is TGTGCCTGGAGTGTACCCAGGGGGGATCAGCCCCAGCATTTT.

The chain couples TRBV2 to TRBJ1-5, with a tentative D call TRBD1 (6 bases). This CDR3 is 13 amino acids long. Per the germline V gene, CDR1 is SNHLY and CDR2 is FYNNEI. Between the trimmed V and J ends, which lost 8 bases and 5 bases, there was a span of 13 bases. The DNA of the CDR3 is TGTGCCAGCTGCCTTGAGGGGGATCAGCCCCAGCATTTT. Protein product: CASCLEGDQPQHF.

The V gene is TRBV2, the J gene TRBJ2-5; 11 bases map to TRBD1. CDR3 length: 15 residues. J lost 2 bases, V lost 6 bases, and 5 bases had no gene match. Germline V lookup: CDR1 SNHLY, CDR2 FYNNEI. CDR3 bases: TGTGCCAGCAGGGGGACAGGGGGAAGGCAAGAGACCCAGTACTTC. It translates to CASRGTGGRQETQYF.